One sample yielded the 22 T cell receptor beta chains listed below, sequenced in a study of radiation and T cells in renal cell carcinoma. Only in-frame clones appear in the TCRdb table, and some are missing; sequencing was by immunoSEQ multiplex PCR. Of approximately 83,000 clones in the sample, roughly 80% were seen once. Time point here: blood 4 weeks post-SBRT, at nephrectomy. Treatment given: 15 Gy SBRT to primary tumor, nephrectomy 4 weeks later. The specimen comprised blood, sampled from a patient whose treatment included radiotherapy and nephrectomy. These receptor sequences come from a man aged 45 to 65 with renal cell carcinoma.

The V and J genes are TRBV25-1 and TRBJ1-6, with a tentative D call TRBD1 (5 bases). Germline-derived CDR1 and CDR2 are MGHDK and SYGVNS. The CDR3 sequence is 16 residues long. Trimming left V 4 bases short and J 3 bases short, with 13 bases between. The CDR3 spells CASSVGGADYNSPLHF. The CDR3 bases are TGTGCCAGCAGTGTGGGAGGGGCTGACTATAATTCACCCCTCCACTTT.

The chain uses TRBV7-2 and TRBJ2-7; 10 bases fit TRBD1. The V gene end was trimmed by 5 bases and the J gene end by 1 base; junction bases not matched to a gene: 2. Germline-derived CDR1 and CDR2 are SGHTA and FQGNSA. This CDR3 has 14 residues. The CDR3 here is CASSPDRGSYEQYF. As DNA, the CDR3 is TGTGCCAGCAGCCCGGACAGGGGGTCCTACGAGCAGTACTTC.

The chain couples TRBV7-2 to TRBJ1-4; TRBD1 aligns across 8 bases. The CDR3 length is 14 residues. Germline-derived CDR1 and CDR2 are SGHTA and FQGNSA. V was clipped by 5 bases and J by 8 bases; unmatched bases: 7. This chain's CDR3 is CASSPDRVREKLFF. CDR3 in DNA: TGTGCCAGCAGCCCGGACAGGGTACGCGAAAAACTGTTTTTT.

The V call is TRBV27, the J call TRBJ2-7, with a possible D match to TRBD2 (5 bases). This CDR3 contains 14 residues. The V gene lost 2 bases and the J gene lost 3 bases, with 11 bases spanning the gap. The germline V gene has CDR1 MNHEY and CDR2 SMNVEV (reference sequence). The CDR3 is CASSLLAHFYEQYF. The CDR3 nucleotides read TGTGCCAGCAGTTTACTAGCCCACTTCTACGAGCAGTACTTC.

The chain combines TRBV6-5 with TRBJ1-4; D gene uncertain. The CDR3 spans 15 residues. Germline V gene lookup returns CDR1 MNHEY and CDR2 SVGAGI. Deletions cut 0 bases from V and 8 bases from J, with 13 bases between. CDR3 DNA: TGTGCCAGCAGTTACTCGAGCGGTCGTGGCGAAAAACTGTTTTTT. Protein: CASSYSSGRGEKLFF.

The chain links TRBV10-3 to TRBJ2-2; 7 nucleotides line up with TRBD1. CDR3 size: 18 residues. The trim removed 4 bases at V and 0 bases at J, leaving 11 bases unmatched. Per the germline V gene, CDR1 is ENHRY and CDR2 is SYGVKD. The CDR3 spells CAISAPGGKSTNTGELFF. In nucleotides, the CDR3 is TGTGCCATCAGTGCGCCAGGGGGTAAAAGTACGAACACCGGGGAGCTGTTTTTT.

The chain is built from TRBV25-1 and TRBJ1-2; maybe TRBD1 (5 bases). Germline CDR1 is MGHDK and CDR2 is SYGVNS. V lost 3 bases to trimming and J lost 4 bases, with 9 bases between them. The CDR3 contains 13 residues. CDR3 sequence (DNA): TGTGCCAGCAGTGATACGGGACCCTATGGCTACACCTTC. Its translation is CASSDTGPYGYTF.

This chain links TRBV30 with TRBJ2-2; tentative D call: TRBD2 (6 bases). Trimming left V 0 bases short and J 2 bases short, with 16 bases between. The CDR3 has 17 amino acids. CDR1 is GTSNPN and CDR2 is SVGIG in the germline V gene (reference sequence). CDR3 residues: CAWSVRVGGANTGELFF. The CDR3, as DNA: TGTGCCTGGAGTGTACGTGTCGGAGGGGCCAACACCGGGGAGCTGTTTTTT.

CDR3 bases: TGTGCCAGCAGCGCCGGACAGGGGTCGAGCGAGCAGTACTTC. Translation: CASSAGQGSSEQYF. J is TRBJ2-7 and V is TRBV9, with 9 bases matching TRBD1. This CDR3 region has 14 residues. With V trimmed by 3 bases and J by 6 bases, 7 bases remained unmatched. Looked up from germline, CDR1 is SGDLS and CDR2 is YYNGEE. Full variable domain (rest looked up from reference TRBV9 and TRBJ2-7): DSGVTQTPKHLITATGQRVTLRCSPRSGDLSVYWYQQSLDQGLQFLIQYYNGEERAKGNILERFSAQQFPDLHSELNLSSLELGDSALYFCASSAGQGSSEQYFGPGTRLTVT.

J is TRBJ2-3 and V is TRBV6-5; D is undetermined. Trimming took 0 bases from V and 3 from J, leaving 13 bases between them. The germline CDR1 and CDR2 sequences are MNHEY and SVGAGI. The CDR3 spans 16 residues. The CDR3 reads CASSYSMSLGTDTQYF. The CDR3 bases are TGTGCCAGCAGTTACTCGATGAGTCTAGGGACAGATACGCAGTATTTT.

This clone was picked up one time. The V gene is TRBV28, the J gene TRBJ2-1; D uncertain. V was pared by 4 bases and J by 8 bases, with 9 bases between. The CDR3 has 12 amino acids. CDR1 and CDR2 from the germline V gene are MDHEN and SYDVKM. The CDR3: CASSSTQDEQFF. DNA of the CDR3: TGTGCCAGCAGTTCAACCCAGGATGAGCAGTTCTTC.

The CDR3 coding sequence is TGTGCCAGCAGTCGGACAGGACCGATCGGCGGCTACACCTTC. Translation: CASSRTGPIGGYTF. The chain has TRBV14 and TRBJ1-2, with 7 bases fitting TRBD1. Germline V gene data show CDR1 as SGHDN and CDR2 as FVKESK. Losses at the gene ends were 6 bases for V and 8 bases for J; bases not matched to a gene: 12. This CDR3 spans 14 amino acids. Based on the CDR3 plus reference TRBV14 and TRBJ1-2, the full variable domain is EAGVTQFPSHSVIEKGQTVTLRCDPISGHDNLYWYRRVMGKEIKFLLHFVKESKQDESGMPNNRFLAERTGGTYSTLKVQPAELEDSGVYFCASSRTGPIGGYTFGSGTRLTVV.

The V gene is TRBV6-5, the J gene TRBJ2-5; D might be TRBD2 (5 bases). Germline V gene lookup returns CDR1 MNHEY and CDR2 SVGAGI. The CDR3 is 14 amino acids. V lost 0 bases and J 2 bases, leaving 7 bases between the germline ends. The CDR3 DNA is TGTGCCAGCAGTTACTCCGGCGGGCAAGAGACCCAGTACTTC. It codes for CASSYSGGQETQYF.

This sequence joins TRBV7-3 and TRBJ2-5; the D gene is possibly TRBD1 (5 bases). V lost 4 bases and J 1 base, leaving 10 bases between the germline ends. This CDR3 contains 14 residues. The V gene's germline CDR1 is SGHTA and CDR2 FQGTGA. CDR3 sequence (DNA): TGTGCCAGCAGCTCGGACACGACCCAAGAGACCCAGTACTTC. It codes for CASSSDTTQETQYF. Using reference TRBV7-3 and TRBJ2-5 for the parts outside the CDR3, the full variable domain is GAGVSQTPSNKVTEKGKYVELRCDPISGHTALYWYRQSLGQGPEFLIYFQGTGAADDSGLPNDRFFAVRPEGSVSTLKIQRTERGDSAVYLCASSSDTTQETQYFGPGTRLLVL.

The chain has TRBV5-5 and TRBJ2-5, with D perhaps TRBD2 (6 bases). Germline V gene data show CDR1 as SGHKS and CDR2 as YYEKEE (reference sequence). This CDR3 has 13 residues. Trimming removed 3 bases from V and 7 bases from J, with 13 bases in between. The CDR3 coding sequence is TGTGCCAGCAGCTCAGCGGAGGGCGGGACCCAGTACTTC. It codes for CASSSAEGGTQYF.

J is TRBJ1-1 and V is TRBV5-1; D perhaps matches TRBD1 (5 bases). V lost 0 bases and J lost 5, with 11 bases in between. Germline CDR1 is SGHRS and CDR2 is YFSETQ. The CDR3 is 14 amino acids. The CDR3 protein is CASSLDAGPTEAFF. In nucleotides, the CDR3 is TGCGCCAGCAGCTTGGATGCGGGGCCGACTGAAGCTTTCTTT.

The V call is TRBV7-8, the J call TRBJ1-1; possible D gene TRBD1, 6 bases. Germline V lookup: CDR1 SGHVS, CDR2 FQNEAQ. The CDR3 is made up of 15 amino acids. V was cut by 3 bases and J by 3 bases, with 14 bases left in between. DNA for the CDR3: TGTGCCAGCAGCTTCTCAGGGGCGGGGGACACTGAAGCTTTCTTT. Translated, it gives CASSFSGAGDTEAFF.

The V call is TRBV5-6, the J call TRBJ2-7; D possibly corresponds to TRBD1 (6 bases). The CDR3 consists of 14 residues. Germline V gene data show CDR1 as SGHDT and CDR2 as YYEEEE. Trimming removed 2 bases from V and 1 base from J, with 10 bases in between. The CDR3 coding sequence is TGTGCCAGCAGCTTCGGGGACATTTCCTACGAGCAGTACTTC. Encoded protein: CASSFGDISYEQYF.

Concerning this clone itself: Other DNA sequences from this sample encode an identical CDR3 as well. The rearrangement links TRBV5-1 to TRBJ2-1; 7 bases are shared with TRBD2. The germline V gene has CDR1 SGHRS and CDR2 YFSETQ. V lost 0 bases and J lost 1; bases outside the gene matches: 4. The CDR3 covers 16 residues. CDR3 bases: TGCGCCAGCAGCTTGGTGGGGGGAGGGTCCTACAATGAGCAGTTCTTC. It codes for CASSLVGGGSYNEQFF.

Only a few counts were recorded for this clone. The V and J genes are TRBV2 and TRBJ2-2, with 7 bases identical to TRBD1. Trimming took 7 bases from V and 0 from J; bases not matched to a gene: 5. The CDR3 runs 15 residues. Germline values: CDR1 SNHLY, CDR2 FYNNEI. The CDR3 nucleotides read TGTGCCAGCACCGAAGGACAGGCGAACACCGGGGAGCTGTTTTTT. This sequence encodes CASTEGQANTGELFF.

The rearrangement links TRBV7-9 to TRBJ1-1; perhaps TRBD1 as D (5 bases). The ends were cut back, 0 bases at V and 3 bases at J, with 11 bases in the middle. This CDR3 is 15 amino acids long. CDR1 and CDR2 (germline): SEHNR, FQNEAQ (reference sequence). The chain's CDR3 is CASSLAGVLDTEAFF. The CDR3 DNA is TGTGCCAGCAGCTTAGCGGGGGTATTGGACACTGAAGCTTTCTTT.

The DNA for the CDR3 is TGTGCCAGCAGCCCCCGGACGGATAATTCACCCCTCCACTTT. Amino acid sequence: CASSPRTDNSPLHF. The chain joins TRBV9 to TRBJ1-6; D not certain. The germline gives CDR1 SGDLS, CDR2 YYNGEE. The V end lost 4 bases, the J end lost 5 bases, and 10 bases lay between the germline ends. The CDR3 consists of 14 residues.